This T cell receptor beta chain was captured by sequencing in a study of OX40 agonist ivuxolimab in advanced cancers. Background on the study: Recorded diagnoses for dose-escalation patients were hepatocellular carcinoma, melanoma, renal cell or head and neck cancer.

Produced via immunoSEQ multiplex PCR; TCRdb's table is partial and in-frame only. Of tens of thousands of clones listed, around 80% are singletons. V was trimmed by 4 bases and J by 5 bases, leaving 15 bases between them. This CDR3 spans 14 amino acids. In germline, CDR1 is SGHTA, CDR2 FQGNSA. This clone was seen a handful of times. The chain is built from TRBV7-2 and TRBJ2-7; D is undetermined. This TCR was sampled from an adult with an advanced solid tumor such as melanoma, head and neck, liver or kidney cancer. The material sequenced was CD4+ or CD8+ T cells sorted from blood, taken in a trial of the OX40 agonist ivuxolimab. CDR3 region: CASSSGGDFNEQYF. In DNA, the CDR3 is TGTGCCAGCAGCTCGGGTGGGGATTTTAACGAGCAGTACTTC.